The next 8 T cell receptor beta chains were all read from a single sample in a study of T-cell reconstitution after alpha-beta-depleted transplantation in children. Unique molecular identifiers tagged the TCRbeta library. TCRdb re-derived calls from the PCR reads in MiXCR, one entry per CDR3 protein. The sample yields hundreds of thousands of distinct CDR3 sequences, approximately 16% seen once. The source was PBMCs from the stem cell graft donor, collected from the stem cell graft. The receptors come from a human donor who donated a stem cell graft to a child with acute myeloid leukemia.

The rearrangement uses TRBV24-1 and TRBJ1-1, with D tentatively TRBD1 (5 bases). V lost 7 bases and J 0 bases, leaving 8 bases between the germline ends. Germline lookup yields CDR1 KGHDR and CDR2 SFDVKD. This CDR3 has 13 residues. CDR3 coding DNA: TGTGCCACCAGGGGGCCCTTGAACACTGAAGCTTTCTTT. This sequence encodes CATRGPLNTEAFF.

The CDR3 is CASTWALGSDEQFF. CDR3 nucleotides: TGTGCCAGCACCTGGGCCCTGGGCTCCGATGAGCAGTTCTTC. V gene TRBV27 combines with J gene TRBJ2-1; no reliable D call. Deletions cut 7 bases from V and 8 bases from J, with 18 bases between. CDR1 and CDR2 from the germline V gene are MNHEY and SMNVEV (reference sequence). This CDR3 is 14 amino acids long.

This clonotype was counted many times. The chain joins TRBV20-1 to TRBJ1-5; D is undetermined. V lost 0 bases and J lost 4, with 7 bases in between. The germline V gene has CDR1 DFQATT and CDR2 SNEGSKA (reference sequence). The CDR3 spans 13 residues. CDR3 residues: CSARDNQNQPQHF. The CDR3, as DNA: TGCAGTGCTAGAGATAATCAGAATCAGCCCCAGCATTTT.

This clonotype was found many times. The genes are TRBV29-1 and TRBJ1-1; no definite D call. V lost 2 bases and J lost 8, with 12 bases in between. The CDR3 sequence is 12 residues long. CDR1 and CDR2 from the germline V gene are SQVTM and ANQGSEA. This chain's CDR3 is CSVEPVTAEAFF. CDR3 DNA sequence: TGCAGCGTTGAACCAGTTACAGCAGAAGCTTTCTTT.

There are a few counts of this clonotype. The DNA for the CDR3 is TGTGCCAGTTGGCCCGGAGGCAGGGGGAACACTGAAGCTTTCTTT. Amino acids: CASWPGGRGNTEAFF. This sequence joins TRBV19 and TRBJ1-1; the D gene is possibly TRBD1 (6 bases). V lost 8 bases to trimming and J lost 1 base, with 17 bases between them. This CDR3 is built from 15 residues. The germline CDR1 and CDR2 sequences are LNHDA and SQIVND (reference sequence).

This clonotype was counted at least ten times. J is TRBJ1-1 and V is TRBV20-1; the match to TRBD1 covers 8 bases. Germline V gene data show CDR1 as DFQATT and CDR2 as SNEGSKA (reference sequence). CDR3 length: 14 amino acids. Losses at the gene ends were 1 base for V and 7 bases for J; bases not matched to a gene: 8. Here the CDR3 reads CSARAGQGLGEAFF. The CDR3 coding sequence is TGCAGTGCTAGAGCCGGACAGGGCCTCGGTGAAGCTTTCTTT.

This clonotype was found once. V gene TRBV7-9 combines with J gene TRBJ1-6; D not resolved. Germline values: CDR1 SEHNR, CDR2 FQNEAQ (reference sequence). CDR3 length equals 14 residues. Trimming left V 3 bases short and J 14 bases short, with 17 bases between. CDR3 loop: CASSLVGAASSLHF. DNA for the CDR3: TGTGCCAGCAGCTTGGTAGGAGCAGCGTCATCCCTCCACTTT. Combining the CDR3 with reference TRBV7-9 and TRBJ1-6 gives the whole variable domain DTGVSQNPRHKITKRGQNVTFRCDPISEHNRLYWYRQTLGQGPEFLTYFQNEAQLEKSRLLSDRFSAERPKGSFSTLEIQRTEQGDSAMYLCASSLVGAASSLHFGNGTRLTVT.

The chain recombines TRBV30 with TRBJ2-2; D is unclear. The V and J ends lost 0 bases and 8 bases respectively, with 4 bases between them. This CDR3 region has 11 residues. Per the germline V gene, CDR1 is GTSNPN and CDR2 is SVGIG (reference sequence). CDR3 nucleotide sequence: TGTGCCTGGAGTGTACCAGGGGAGCTGTTTTTT. It is translated as CAWSVPGELFF.